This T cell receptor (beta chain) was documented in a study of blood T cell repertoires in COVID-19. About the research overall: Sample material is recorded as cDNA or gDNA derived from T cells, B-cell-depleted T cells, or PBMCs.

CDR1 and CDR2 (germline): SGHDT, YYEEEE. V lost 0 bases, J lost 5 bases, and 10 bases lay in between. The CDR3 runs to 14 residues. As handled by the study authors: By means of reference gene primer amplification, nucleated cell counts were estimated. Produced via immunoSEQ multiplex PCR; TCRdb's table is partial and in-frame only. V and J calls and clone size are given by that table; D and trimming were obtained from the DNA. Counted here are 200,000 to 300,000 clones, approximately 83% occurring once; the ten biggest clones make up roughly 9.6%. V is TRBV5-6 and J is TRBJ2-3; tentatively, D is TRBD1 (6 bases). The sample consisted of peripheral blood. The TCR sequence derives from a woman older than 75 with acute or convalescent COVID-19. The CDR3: CASSLGQAGDTQYF. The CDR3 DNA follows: TGTGCCAGCAGCTTGGGACAGGCAGGAGATACGCAGTATTTT.